This T cell receptor beta chain emerged from a study of shared clonotypes between healthy human individuals. Whole-study context: Researchers assigned three CD4 naive, three CD4 memory, two CD8 naive and one CD8 memory plate to each donor.

Note on this clone: The antigen remains undetermined.

Study conclusions and caveats: Genetic and exposure-history diversity was limited by the small donor number.

The CDR3 sequence is 14 residues long. V was trimmed by 0 bases and J by 4 bases, leaving 7 bases between them. The germline V gene encodes CDR1 SGHKS and CDR2 YYEKEE (reference sequence). Measured with immunoSEQ multiplex PCR; TCRdb has only the in-frame clones, and not every one. Altogether 950,000 to 1,300,000 clones are present, 75% being singletons, with the ten largest covering over 1.3%. Sequencing input: memory CD4+ T cells sorted from blood. Noted subset: CD45RA-negative fraction. The chain combines TRBV5-5 with TRBJ1-4; D remains unclear. The receptor was isolated from a man in his late teens or twenties in good health. This CDR3 reads CASSLERINEKLFF. CDR3 nucleotides: TGTGCCAGCAGCTTGGAACGGATTAATGAAAAACTGTTTTTT.